The clone carrying this T cell receptor (beta chain) was picked up a small number of times. Its antigen is not known. A sample-barcoded 5' primer and a J-beta primer mix were used in a second PCR of about 7 to 12 cycles. A single record per CDR3 protein comes from TCRdb applying MiXCR to the 5' RACE reads. The data contain over 1,500,000 distinct CDR3 sequences, 49% of them seen just once; the ten biggest clones take up less than 2.5%. The individuals who served as donors were healthy Caucasians living in Russia, aged about 6 to 100. The source of the sample is a study of blood T cells in healthy people across ages. Study results and caveats: Roughly linearly, TCR beta diversity per million T cells fell as age increased. Changes in expanded clonotypes were possibly confounded, as the CMV status of donors was unknown. Donors of long life had a larger count of naive CD4+ cells and greater diversity than aged donors.

Trimming shortened V by 4 bases and J by 2 bases, and 12 bases separated the two germline ends. The CDR3 is made up of 14 amino acids. The germline V gene has CDR1 SGHRS and CDR2 YFSETQ. The chain couples TRBV5-1 to TRBJ1-2; D perhaps matches TRBD1 (5 bases). The source is a woman aged 40 to 50 in good health. Sample: blood. The CDR3 nucleotides are TGCGCCAGCAGCCCCGAGGGGCGGAACTATGGCTACACCTTC. Translated, it gives CASSPEGRNYGYTF.